Below, one TCR beta chain is given with its context. The data were obtained in a study of T cell responses to AZD1222 COVID-19 vaccine. Germline values: CDR1 LNHNV, CDR2 YYDKDF (reference sequence). CDR3 length: 14 amino acids. V was pared by 3 bases and J by 14 bases, with 14 bases of the junction left unmatched. Measured with immunoSEQ multiplex PCR; TCRdb has only the in-frame clones, and not every one. Here the sample spans some 120,000 clones, approximately 94% being singletons. This sample comprised peripheral blood, obtained on day 0 of AZD1222 vaccination. The clonotype was recovered from an adult in good health. The chain is built from TRBV15 and TRBJ2-5, with TRBD2 matching over 8 bases. The CDR3 DNA reads as TGTGCCACCAGCAGGGGACTAGTGGGTGTTAGGACATACTTC. Translation: CATSRGLVGVRTYF.